These T cell receptor beta chains were read from a single sample in a study of blood T cell repertoires in COVID-19. Sequencing was performed with immunoSEQ multiplex PCR; in TCRdb, only in-frame clones are kept and a portion is missing. The sample contains some 450,000 clones, approximately 90% of which appear only once. Sequencing was done on a sample of peripheral blood. The source is a woman in her 50s with COVID-19, enrolled during active disease. Each CDR3 is given without its conserved first and last residue. A D gene is named only where the DNA matches it firmly.

D gene | J gene | V gene | CDR3 protein
TRBD2 | TRBJ2-3 | TRBV5-1 | ASSSLWGGSGRSTDTQY
TRBD2 | TRBJ2-5 | TRBV18 | ASSAGTSGGYQETQY
- | TRBJ1-2 | TRBV12-3/TRBV12-4 | ASSLGQGYT
TRBD1 | TRBJ1-1 | TRBV11-2 | ASSTDRGTEAF
- | TRBJ1-3 | TRBV5-1 | ASSLGAGLGNTIY
- | TRBJ2-3 | TRBV5-6 | ASSLDRGDTQY
- | TRBJ1-2 | TRBV5-1 | ASSFPDRNYGYT
- | TRBJ1-1 | TRBV5-1 | ASSSGGMNTEAF
- | TRBJ1-3 | TRBV11-2 | ASSPSLSGNTIY
- | TRBJ2-7 | TRBV14 | ASSQDNQGSHEQY
TRBD1 | TRBJ1-4 | TRBV30 | AWGRTGLEKLF
- | TRBJ1-5 | TRBV15 | ATSRDGWGRSNQPQH
TRBD2 | TRBJ2-1 | TRBV7-3 | ASSAGTSFVNEQF
- | TRBJ1-1 | TRBV5-1 | ASSLGQLVEAF
- | TRBJ2-3 | TRBV7-6 | ASSPSGAGRGKQY
- | TRBJ1-2 | TRBV6-6 | ASRPEYYGYT
- | TRBJ1-2 | TRBV5-3 | AAHRALPGYT
- | TRBJ1-2 | TRBV6-4 | ASSPTPSYGYT
- | TRBJ1-2 | TRBV11-1 | ASSEKGAGYT
TRBD1 | TRBJ2-2 | TRBV19 | ASSMEGGTGLTGELF
TRBD1 | TRBJ1-1 | TRBV6-6 | ASELGGQGEAF
TRBD1 | TRBJ1-4 | TRBV6-1 | ASREGQATNEKLF
- | TRBJ2-1 | TRBV5-1 | ASSFTGLINEQF
- | TRBJ2-1 | TRBV5-1 | ASSSLQGGDNEQF
- | TRBJ1-4 | TRBV9 | ASSVGPEDEKLF
- | TRBJ1-6 | TRBV7-9 | ASSTINSPLH
TRBD1 | TRBJ2-2 | TRBV30 | AWTPRQGGELF
- | TRBJ1-2 | TRBV27 | ASSLSGGSSFYGYT
- | TRBJ1-1 | TRBV6-5 | ASQTGIEAF
- | TRBJ2-7 | TRBV19 | ASSTTIGGTYEQY
- | TRBJ1-6 | TRBV27 | ASSLNRNSPLH
TRBD1 | TRBJ2-7 | TRBV7-3 | ASSSIRDRQGAVSEQY
- | TRBJ2-5 | TRBV21-1 | ASSKEAPGTGGSGAKETQY
TRBD1 | TRBJ1-4 | TRBV5-5 | ASSPYRGEGEKLF
TRBD2 | TRBJ2-5 | TRBV13 | ASSTRTSGGWETQY
- | TRBJ1-1 | TRBV6-2/TRBV6-3 | ASSFYTEAF
TRBD1 | TRBJ2-7 | TRBV3-1/TRBV3-2 | ASSLGQGIWEQY
- | TRBJ1-2 | TRBV24-1 | ATSDGGTGYT
TRBD1 | TRBJ1-5 | TRBV12-3/TRBV12-4 | ASSPPGGQPQH
- | TRBJ2-7 | TRBV7-8 | ASSPGDSRYTYEQY
- | TRBJ1-5 | TRBV10-1 | AVPRVFRFNQPQH